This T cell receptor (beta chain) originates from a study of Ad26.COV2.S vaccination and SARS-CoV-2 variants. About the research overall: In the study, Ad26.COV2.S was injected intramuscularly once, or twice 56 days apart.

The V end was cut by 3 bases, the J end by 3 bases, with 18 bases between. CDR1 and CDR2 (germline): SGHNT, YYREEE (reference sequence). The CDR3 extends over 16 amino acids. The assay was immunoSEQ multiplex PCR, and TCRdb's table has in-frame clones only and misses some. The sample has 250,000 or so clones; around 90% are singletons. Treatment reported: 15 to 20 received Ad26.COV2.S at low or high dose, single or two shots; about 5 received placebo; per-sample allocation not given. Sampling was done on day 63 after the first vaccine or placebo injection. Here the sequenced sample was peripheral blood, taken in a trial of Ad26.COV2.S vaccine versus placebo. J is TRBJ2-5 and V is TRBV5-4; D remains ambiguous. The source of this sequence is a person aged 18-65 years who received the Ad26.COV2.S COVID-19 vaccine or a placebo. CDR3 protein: CASSSDPYRPKETQYF. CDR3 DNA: TGTGCCAGCAGCTCGGACCCCTATAGGCCTAAAGAGACCCAGTACTTC.